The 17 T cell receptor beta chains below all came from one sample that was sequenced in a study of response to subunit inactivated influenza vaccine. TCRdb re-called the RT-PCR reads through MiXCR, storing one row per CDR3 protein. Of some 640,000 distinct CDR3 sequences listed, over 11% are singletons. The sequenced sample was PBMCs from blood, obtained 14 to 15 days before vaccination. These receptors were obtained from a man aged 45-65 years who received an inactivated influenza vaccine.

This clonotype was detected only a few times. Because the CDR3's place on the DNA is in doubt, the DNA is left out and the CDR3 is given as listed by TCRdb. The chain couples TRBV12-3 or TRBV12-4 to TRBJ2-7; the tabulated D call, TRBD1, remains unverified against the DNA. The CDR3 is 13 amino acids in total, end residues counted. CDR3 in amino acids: CASSSSTGHEQYF.

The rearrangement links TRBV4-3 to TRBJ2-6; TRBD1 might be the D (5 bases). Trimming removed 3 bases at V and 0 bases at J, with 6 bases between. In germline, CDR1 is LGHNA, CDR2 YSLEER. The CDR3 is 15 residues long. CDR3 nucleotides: TGCGCCAGCAGCCACGACAGCTCTGGGGCCAACGTCCTGACTTTC. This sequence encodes CASSHDSSGANVLTF.

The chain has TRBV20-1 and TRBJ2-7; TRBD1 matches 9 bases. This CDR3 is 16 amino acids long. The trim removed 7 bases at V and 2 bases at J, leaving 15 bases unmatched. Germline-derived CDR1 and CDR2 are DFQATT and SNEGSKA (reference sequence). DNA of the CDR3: TGCAGTGTCCAGTCCGGGACAGGGTTTTTCACCTACGAGCAGTACTTC. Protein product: CSVQSGTGFFTYEQYF.

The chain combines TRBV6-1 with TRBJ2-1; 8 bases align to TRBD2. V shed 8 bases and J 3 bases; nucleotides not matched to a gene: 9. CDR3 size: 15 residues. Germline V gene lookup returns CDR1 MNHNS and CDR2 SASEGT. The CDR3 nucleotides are TGTGCCAGCGCCTCGCGGGGGGCTGGCTACAATGAGCAGTTCTTC. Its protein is CASASRGAGYNEQFF.

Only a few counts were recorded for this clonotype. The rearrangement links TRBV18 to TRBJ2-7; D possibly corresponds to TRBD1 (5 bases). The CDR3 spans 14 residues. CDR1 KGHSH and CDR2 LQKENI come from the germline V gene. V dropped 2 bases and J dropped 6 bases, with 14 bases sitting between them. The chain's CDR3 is CASSPGSGQSEQYF. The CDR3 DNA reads TGTGCCAGCTCACCAGGGTCAGGGCAGAGCGAGCAGTACTTC.

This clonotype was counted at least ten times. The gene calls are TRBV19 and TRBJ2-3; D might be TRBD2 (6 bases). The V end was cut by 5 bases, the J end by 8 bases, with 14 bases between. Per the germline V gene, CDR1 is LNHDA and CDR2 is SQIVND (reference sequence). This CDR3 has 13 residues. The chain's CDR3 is CASSPRRAGTQYF. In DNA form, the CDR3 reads TGTGCCAGTAGTCCCCGTCGAGCGGGTACGCAGTATTTT.

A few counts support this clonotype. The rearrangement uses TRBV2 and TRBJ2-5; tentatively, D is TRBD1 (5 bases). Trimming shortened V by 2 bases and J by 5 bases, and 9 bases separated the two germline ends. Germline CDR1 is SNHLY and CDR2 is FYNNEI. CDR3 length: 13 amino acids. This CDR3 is CASSERGFETQYF. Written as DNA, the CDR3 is TGTGCCAGCAGTGAAAGGGGTTTTGAGACCCAGTACTTC.

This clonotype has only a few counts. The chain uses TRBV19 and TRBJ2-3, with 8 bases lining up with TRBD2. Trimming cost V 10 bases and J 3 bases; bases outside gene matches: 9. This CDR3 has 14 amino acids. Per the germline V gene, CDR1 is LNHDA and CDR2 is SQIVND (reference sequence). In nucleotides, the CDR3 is TGTGCCACTGCCCAGCGGGGGTTGACAGATACGCAGTATTTT. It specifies CATAQRGLTDTQYF.

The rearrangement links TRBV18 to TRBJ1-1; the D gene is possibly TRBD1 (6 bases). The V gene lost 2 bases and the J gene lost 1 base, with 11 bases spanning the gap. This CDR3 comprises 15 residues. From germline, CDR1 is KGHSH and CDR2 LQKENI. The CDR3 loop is CASSPSSDRNTEAFF. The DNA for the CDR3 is TGTGCCAGCTCACCAAGTTCGGACAGGAACACTGAAGCTTTCTTT.

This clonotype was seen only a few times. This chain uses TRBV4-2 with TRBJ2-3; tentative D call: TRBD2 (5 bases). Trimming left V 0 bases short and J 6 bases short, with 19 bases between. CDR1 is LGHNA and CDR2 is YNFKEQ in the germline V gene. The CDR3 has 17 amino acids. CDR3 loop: CASSQDVEAGPRDTQYF. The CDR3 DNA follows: TGTGCCAGCAGCCAAGATGTTGAGGCGGGTCCGCGGGATACGCAGTATTTT.

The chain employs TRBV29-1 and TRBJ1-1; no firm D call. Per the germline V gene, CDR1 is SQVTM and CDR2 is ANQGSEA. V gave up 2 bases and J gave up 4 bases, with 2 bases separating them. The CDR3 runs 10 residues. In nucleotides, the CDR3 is TGCAGCGTTGAAACCACTGAAGCTTTCTTT. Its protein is CSVETTEAFF.

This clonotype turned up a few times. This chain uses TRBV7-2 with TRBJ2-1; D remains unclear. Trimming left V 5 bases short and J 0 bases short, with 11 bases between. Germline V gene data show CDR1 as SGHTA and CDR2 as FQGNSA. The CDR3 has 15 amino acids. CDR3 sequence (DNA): TGTGCCAGCAGCGCCGTTGCGGTCTCCTACAATGAGCAGTTCTTC. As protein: CASSAVAVSYNEQFF.

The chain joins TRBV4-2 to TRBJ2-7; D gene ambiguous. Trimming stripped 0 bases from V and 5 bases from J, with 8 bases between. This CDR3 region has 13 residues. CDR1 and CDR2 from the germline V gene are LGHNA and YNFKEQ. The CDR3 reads CASSQDPHDEQYF. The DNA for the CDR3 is TGTGCCAGCAGCCAAGATCCCCATGACGAGCAGTACTTC.

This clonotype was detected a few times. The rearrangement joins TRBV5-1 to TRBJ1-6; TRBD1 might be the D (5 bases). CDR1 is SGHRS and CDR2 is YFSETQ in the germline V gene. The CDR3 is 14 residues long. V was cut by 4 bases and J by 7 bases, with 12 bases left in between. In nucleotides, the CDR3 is TGCGCCAGCAGCCACGGGACGGACAATTCACCCCTCCACTTT. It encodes CASSHGTDNSPLHF.

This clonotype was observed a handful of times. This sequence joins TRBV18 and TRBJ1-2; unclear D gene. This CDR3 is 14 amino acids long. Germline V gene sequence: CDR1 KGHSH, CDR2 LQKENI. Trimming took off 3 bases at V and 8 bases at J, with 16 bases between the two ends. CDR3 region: CASSPNGRGMGYTF. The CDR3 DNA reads TGTGCCAGCTCACCCAATGGACGGGGTATGGGCTACACCTTC.

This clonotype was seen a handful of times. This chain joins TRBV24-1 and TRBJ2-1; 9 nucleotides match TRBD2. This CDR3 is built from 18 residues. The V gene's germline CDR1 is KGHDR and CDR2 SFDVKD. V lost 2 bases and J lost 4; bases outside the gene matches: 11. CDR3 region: CATSDSGGRLAEYNEQFF. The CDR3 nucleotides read TGTGCCACCAGTGATTCCGGGGGAAGACTAGCGGAGTACAATGAGCAGTTCTTC.

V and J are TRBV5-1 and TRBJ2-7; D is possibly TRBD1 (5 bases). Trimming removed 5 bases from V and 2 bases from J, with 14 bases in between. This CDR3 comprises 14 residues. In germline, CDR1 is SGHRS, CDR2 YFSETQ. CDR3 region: CASSYSTDTYEQYF. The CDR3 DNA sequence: TGCGCCAGCAGTTATTCGACAGATACCTACGAGCAGTACTTC.